Following are 25 T cell receptor beta chains from one sample sequenced in a study of shared clonotypes between healthy human individuals. Sequencing used immunoSEQ multiplex PCR; TCRdb keeps in-frame clones, though not all of them. The sample has more than 550,000 clones, 55% to 75% seen once. The sample taken for sequencing was memory CD4+ T cells sorted from blood. Subset given: CD45RA-negative fraction. The origin of the receptors is a woman under 40 in good health.

The chain has TRBV15 and TRBJ2-7; D gene ambiguous. V lost 0 bases and J 4 bases, leaving 7 bases between the germline ends. This CDR3 is 13 amino acids long. Germline V lookup: CDR1 LNHNV, CDR2 YYDKDF (reference sequence). This CDR3 reads CATSRDPGYEQYF. The CDR3 nucleotides are TGTGCCACCAGCAGAGATCCCGGTTACGAGCAGTACTTC. The full variable domain, in which reference TRBV15 and TRBJ2-7 provide the parts outside the CDR3, is DAMVIQNPRYQVTQFGKPVTLSCSQTLNHNVMYWYQQKSSQAPKLLFHYYDKDFNNEADTPDNFQSRRPNTSFCFLDIRSPGLGDTAMYLCATSRDPGYEQYFGPGTRLTVT.

In this sample, this clone turned up once. The chain couples TRBV27 to TRBJ2-3; D gene unclear. Germline lookup yields CDR1 MNHEY and CDR2 SMNVEV (reference sequence). This CDR3 has 13 amino acids. Trimming removed 2 bases from V and 7 bases from J, with 10 bases in between. The CDR3 bases are TGTGCCAGCAGTTTACATGGGATTTATACGCAGTATTTT. Protein: CASSLHGIYTQYF.

The J gene is TRBJ2-7, the V gene TRBV5-1, with D maybe TRBD2 (6 bases). V was shortened by 4 bases and J by 3 bases, with 14 bases between the two germline ends. Germline-derived CDR1 and CDR2 are SGHRS and YFSETQ. The CDR3 has 14 residues. The CDR3, as DNA: TGCGCCAGCAGCCCAAGCGGGTCAAACTACGAGCAGTACTTC. Translated: CASSPSGSNYEQYF.

The chain couples TRBV18 to TRBJ2-1, with TRBD2 matching 9 bases. Per germline, CDR1 KGHSH and CDR2 LQKENI. V was pared by 3 bases and J by 9 bases, with 9 bases of the junction left unmatched. CDR3 length: 15 residues. CDR3 residues: CASSPRLAANREQFF. The CDR3 nucleotides read TGTGCCAGCTCACCGCGACTAGCGGCTAATCGTGAGCAGTTCTTC.

The chain employs TRBV6-5 and TRBJ2-7; unclear D gene. The CDR3 sequence is 12 residues long. Germline CDR1 and CDR2: MNHEY and SVGAGI. V lost 8 bases and J lost 2, with 10 bases in between. The CDR3 region is CASSGETYEQYF. Written as DNA, the CDR3 is TGTGCCAGCTCTGGAGAGACCTACGAGCAGTACTTC.

As concerns this clone: A read error may explain this, as a much larger clone is one base away. The identical CDR3 is also encoded by other nucleotide sequences in the sample. J is TRBJ1-5 and V is TRBV28; 9 bases match TRBD1. The CDR3 is made up of 14 amino acids. CDR1 is MDHEN and CDR2 is SYDVKM in the germline V gene. After removal of 5 bases from V and 4 bases from J, the junction contained 3 bases not matched to a gene. CDR3 loop: CASSTGTGNQPQHF. The CDR3 nucleotides read TGTGCCAGCAGTACCGGGACAGGGAATCAGCCCCAGCATTTT.

The V call is TRBV5-1, the J call TRBJ2-1, with 7 bases aligning to TRBD2. This CDR3 comprises 14 residues. The V segment lost 0 bases and the J segment 7 bases; nucleotides outside the gene matches: 4. Per germline, CDR1 SGHRS and CDR2 YFSETQ. In DNA, the CDR3 is TGCGCCAGCAGCTTGGCCGGGAGGCAGAATGAGCAGTTCTTC. Its protein product is CASSLAGRQNEQFF.

This chain joins TRBV28 and TRBJ1-2, with a tentative D call TRBD1 (5 bases). Germline lookup yields CDR1 MDHEN and CDR2 SYDVKM. With 5 bases removed from V and 2 bases from J, the gap between germline ends came to 15 bases. CDR3 length: 15 amino acids. The CDR3 loop is CASSPTGPINYGYTF. The CDR3 DNA is TGTGCCAGCAGTCCCACGGGACCGATAAACTATGGCTACACCTTC.

The genes are TRBV5-6 and TRBJ2-7; D gene unclear. In germline, CDR1 is SGHDT, CDR2 YYEEEE. The CDR3 contains 14 residues. Trimming took off 0 bases at V and 4 bases at J, with 11 bases between the two ends. CDR3 protein: CASSLDDLVYEQYF. The CDR3 bases are TGTGCCAGCAGCTTGGACGACCTCGTATACGAGCAGTACTTC.

The gene calls are TRBV29-1 and TRBJ2-7, with D possibly matching TRBD1 (6 bases). The germline CDR1 and CDR2 sequences are SQVTM and ANQGSEA. The CDR3 totals 11 residues. Between the trimmed V and J ends, which lost 4 bases and 6 bases, there was a span of 10 bases. The CDR3 nucleotides read TGCAGCGTTGCCCAGGGGTTCGAGCAGTACTTC. Amino acid sequence: CSVAQGFEQYF.

The chain recombines TRBV18 with TRBJ2-1; 11 nucleotides agree with TRBD2. The ends lost 3 bases at V and 3 bases at J; junction bases unmatched: 4. Per germline, CDR1 KGHSH and CDR2 LQKENI. This CDR3 is 16 amino acids long. The CDR3 loop is CASSPQLAGDYNEQFF. In DNA form, the CDR3 reads TGTGCCAGCTCACCGCAACTAGCGGGAGACTACAATGAGCAGTTCTTC.

CDR3: CASSQTLNYGYTF. The CDR3 DNA follows: TGTGCCAGCAGCCAGACGCTTAACTATGGCTACACCTTC. The chain recombines TRBV27 with TRBJ1-2, with unresolved D. V was trimmed by 6 bases and J by 1 base, leaving 9 bases between them. From germline, CDR1 is MNHEY and CDR2 SMNVEV (reference sequence). The CDR3 runs to 13 residues.

As for this clone: In the same sample, other DNA sequences code for this CDR3. V and J are TRBV6-1 and TRBJ1-2, with TRBD1 as a possible D gene (5 bases). The CDR3 totals 13 residues. CDR1 MNHNS and CDR2 SASEGT come from the germline V gene. V was trimmed by 4 bases and J by 4 bases, leaving 10 bases between them. DNA for the CDR3: TGTGCCAGCAGTGCGCAGGGCGGCTATGGCTACACCTTC. This gives the protein CASSAQGGYGYTF.

The chain combines TRBV28 with TRBJ2-6; D uncertain. The V end lost 6 bases, the J end lost 0 bases, and 9 bases lay between the germline ends. This CDR3 spans 15 amino acids. The germline V gene has CDR1 MDHEN and CDR2 SYDVKM. The CDR3 reads CASRPQISGANVLTF. In DNA form, the CDR3 reads TGTGCCAGCAGACCTCAGATCTCTGGGGCCAACGTCCTGACTTTC.

In its sample, this clone was seen a few times. The chain couples TRBV5-1 to TRBJ2-7; D ambiguous. Germline loops: CDR1 SGHRS, CDR2 YFSETQ. V was trimmed by 3 bases and J by 2 bases, leaving 9 bases between them. There are 13 residues in the CDR3. In nucleotides, the CDR3 is TGCGCCAGCAGCTCCGGATCAACCTACGAGCAGTACTTC. Its protein product is CASSSGSTYEQYF.

The chain recombines TRBV6-5 with TRBJ1-1, with D unclear. Trimming shortened V by 0 bases and J by 0 bases, and 11 bases separated the two germline ends. CDR1 and CDR2 (germline): MNHEY, SVGAGI. The CDR3 sequence is 16 residues long. The DNA of the CDR3 is TGTGCCAGCAGTTACTCCTGGGAAGGGTTGAACACTGAAGCTTTCTTT. It is translated as CASSYSWEGLNTEAFF.

There are a few counts of this clone. The J gene is TRBJ1-4, the V gene TRBV7-9, with TRBD1 matching over 9 bases. Germline values: CDR1 SEHNR, CDR2 FQNEAQ (reference sequence). Trimming cost V 7 bases and J 0 bases; bases outside gene matches: 9. The length of the CDR3 is 17 residues. The CDR3: CASNPGQGRTTNEKLFF. The CDR3, as DNA: TGTGCCAGCAACCCTGGACAGGGGCGAACAACTAATGAAAAACTGTTTTTT.

Remarks on this clone: Other DNA sequences from this sample encode an identical CDR3 as well. The chain employs TRBV14 and TRBJ1-5; D unclear. The CDR3 is 13 amino acids. Germline V gene sequence: CDR1 SGHDN, CDR2 FVKESK. The V end was cut by 0 bases, the J end by 7 bases, with 7 bases between. The CDR3: CASSQDRGQPQHF. DNA of the CDR3: TGTGCCAGCAGCCAAGATCGCGGGCAGCCCCAGCATTTT.

V usage is TRBV28 and J usage is TRBJ2-7; 10 positions agree with TRBD2. J was trimmed by 5 bases and V by 5 bases; bases with no gene match: 6. The CDR3 is made up of 14 amino acids. CDR1 and CDR2 from the germline V gene are MDHEN and SYDVKM. The CDR3 loop is CASSPASGSHEQYF. The CDR3 nucleotides read TGTGCCAGCAGTCCCGCTAGCGGGAGCCACGAGCAGTACTTC.

The chain recombines TRBV18 with TRBJ1-4, with D unclear. The germline CDR1 and CDR2 sequences are KGHSH and LQKENI. With 0 bases removed from V and 2 bases from J, the gap between germline ends came to 10 bases. The CDR3 loop spans 16 amino acids. The DNA of the CDR3 is TGTGCCAGCTCACCACCGGATGGAGTTACTAATGAAAAACTGTTTTTT. Its translation is CASSPPDGVTNEKLFF.

This clone was seen once. Since a much larger clone is just one base distant, this may be a read error. The sample holds other DNA sequences that translate to the same CDR3. The genes are TRBV5-1 and TRBJ1-3; D is possibly TRBD1 (5 bases). The V gene lost 4 bases and the J gene lost 2 bases, with 10 bases spanning the gap. The CDR3 runs to 14 residues. Germline loops: CDR1 SGHRS, CDR2 YFSETQ. CDR3 sequence: CASSPGTAGNTIYF. CDR3 bases: TGCGCCAGCAGCCCCGGGACTGCTGGAAACACCATATATTTT.

The genes are TRBV19 and TRBJ2-3; 8 positions agree with TRBD1. V lost 8 bases to trimming and J lost 1 base; unmatched junction nucleotides: 8. Germline CDR1 is LNHDA and CDR2 is SQIVND (reference sequence). The CDR3 has 15 residues. CDR3 loop: CASRDRGRGTDTQYF. The DNA of the CDR3 is TGTGCCAGTCGAGACAGGGGAAGGGGCACAGATACGCAGTATTTT.

This clone was seen just once. In DNA form, the CDR3 reads TGTGCCAGTAGTATAGAGTCCAGGGGGCCCGCTGAAGCTTTCTTT. Translated, it gives CASSIESRGPAEAFF. The gene calls are TRBV19 and TRBJ1-1, with 8 bases aligning to TRBD1. J lost 6 bases, V lost 0 bases, and 6 bases had no gene match. In germline, CDR1 is LNHDA, CDR2 SQIVND (reference sequence). The CDR3 is 15 amino acids.

V usage is TRBV7-9 and J usage is TRBJ2-5; TRBD1 matches at 10 bases. J was trimmed by 3 bases and V by 5 bases; bases with no gene match: 6. The V gene's germline CDR1 is SEHNR and CDR2 FQNEAQ (reference sequence). This CDR3 comprises 15 residues. CDR3 protein: CASSHGGQGKETQYF. DNA of the CDR3: TGTGCCAGCAGCCATGGGGGACAGGGGAAAGAGACCCAGTACTTC.

The chain couples TRBV6-1 to TRBJ2-3; TRBD2 matches 10 bases. The trim removed 4 bases at V and 3 bases at J, leaving 4 bases unmatched. The CDR3 loop spans 15 amino acids. Germline CDR1 and CDR2: MNHNS and SASEGT. The CDR3 DNA follows: TGTGCCAGCAGTGCGCCGGGACTAGCGACAGATACGCAGTATTTT. Encoded protein: CASSAPGLATDTQYF.